This TCR beta chain comes out of a study of response to subunit inactivated influenza vaccine. General observations from the study: Researchers suggested that each seasonal influenza vaccination recruits few new T cells.

This clonotype was counted only a few times. Its antigen remains unknown. Via MiXCR, TCRdb re-called the RT-PCR reads, giving one row per CDR3 protein. Among around 850,000 distinct CDR3 sequences listed, 15% to 20% were seen once. V was pared by 6 bases and J by 3 bases, with 15 bases between. This CDR3 is 14 amino acids long. Germline CDR1 SGHNT, CDR2 YENEEA. The gene calls are TRBV11-3 and TRBJ2-7, with D tentatively TRBD1 (5 bases). Material: PBMCs from blood, obtained around 5 days after vaccination. This TCR derives from a man between 45 and 60 years old who received an inactivated influenza vaccine. CDR3 sequence reads: CASRPGRVLYEQYF. The CDR3 DNA sequence: TGTGCCAGCAGACCGGGCAGGGTTCTCTACGAGCAGTACTTC.